This T cell receptor (beta chain) was identified during a study of Ad26.COV2.S vaccination and SARS-CoV-2 variants. Indicated treatment: roughly 18 received Ad26.COV2.S at low or high dose, single or two shots; a few received placebo; per-sample allocation not given. Sampling was done on day 63 after the first vaccine or placebo injection. Sequenced by immunoSEQ multiplex PCR; TCRdb stores in-frame clones only, minus some. The sample consists of roughly 350,000 clones, roughly 91% of them appearing once. The CDR3 length is 16 residues. V lost 0 bases and J 6 bases, leaving 14 bases between the germline ends. Germline V gives CDR1 SGHAT, CDR2 FQNNGV. This clone has more than one count but fewer than ten.

This clonotype was obtained from a person between 18 and 65 years old who received the Ad26.COV2.S COVID-19 vaccine or a placebo. The chain couples TRBV11-2 to TRBJ2-2, with D tentatively TRBD1 (5 bases). The source was peripheral blood, collected in a trial of Ad26.COV2.S vaccine versus placebo. The CDR3 DNA follows: TGTGCCAGCAGCTTAGAGGCAGGGCCTTGGGCCGGGGAGCTGTTTTTT. It yields the protein CASSLEAGPWAGELFF.